This T cell receptor beta chain emerged from a study of human T cells and chemical hapten exposure. Across the whole study: The upper back received 0.01% DPC by patch testing, with results read at 6 days. Across samples, TCR yields varied, mostly owing to small differences in pooled library volumes.

The trim removed 6 bases at V and 4 bases at J, leaving 2 bases unmatched. CDR3 length equals 13 residues. This clonotype was seen ten or more times. TCRdb redid the calling of the RACE reads with MiXCR, one entry per CDR3 protein. The table lists tens of thousands of distinct CDR3 sequences, 9.8% of them singletons. As for time point: patch test 1, 2 weeks after DPC sensitization. Treatment defined: therapeutic diphenylcyclopropenone sensitization with weekly scalp DPC. It was unfractionated whole blood from which total RNA was extracted. Sample: whole blood, taken in connection with sensitization to the hapten diphenylcyclopropenone (DPC). The sequence was obtained from a woman in her thirties or forties with alopecia areata. Some clones in this sample may be carry-over from other donors' samples. The J gene is TRBJ1-5, the V gene TRBV12-3 or TRBV12-4; 8 bases are shared with TRBD1. DNA for the CDR3: TGTGCCAGCAGCTGGACAGGGAATCAGCCCCAGCATTTT. Amino acid sequence: CASSWTGNQPQHF.